The 22 T cell receptor beta chains given below trace back to one sample, sequenced in a study of shared clonotypes between healthy human individuals. TCRdb's table, derived via immunoSEQ multiplex PCR, lists solely in-frame clones and lacks some. The profile shows around 1.1 million clones, around 78% of them singletons. Sequenced: memory CD4+ T cells from PBMCs. Subset denoted: CD45RA-negative fraction. All receptors come from a man aged 18 to 30 in good health. Some clones in this sample may be carry-over from other donors' samples.

This sequence joins TRBV5-1 and TRBJ2-1; 8 bases fit TRBD2. This CDR3 contains 15 residues. J lost 3 bases, V lost 4 bases, and 6 bases had no gene match. Per germline, CDR1 SGHRS and CDR2 YFSETQ. The CDR3 DNA reads as TGCGCCAGCAGCGGGACCGGGACTAGCTACAATGAGCAGTTCTTC. Its protein is CASSGTGTSYNEQFF.

The chain is built from TRBV7-8 and TRBJ1-5; TRBD1 is a possible D gene (6 bases). V lost 1 base and J lost 6, with 13 bases in between. This CDR3 spans 15 amino acids. The germline CDR1 and CDR2 sequences are SGHVS and FQNEAQ. The CDR3: CASSLGGAQGQPQHF. The CDR3, as DNA: TGTGCCAGCAGCTTAGGGGGGGCGCAGGGTCAGCCCCAGCATTTT.

The chain carries TRBV4-1 and TRBJ2-2; TRBD1 or TRBD2 may be the D gene (6 bases each). CDR1 MGHRA and CDR2 YSYEKL come from the germline V gene. CDR3 length: 21 amino acids. V lost 0 bases to trimming and J lost 4 bases, with 27 bases between them. CDR3 sequence: CASSQESPRGLAGYVTGELFF. The CDR3 bases are TGCGCCAGCAGCCAAGAGTCCCCCCGGGGGCTAGCAGGTTACGTCACCGGGGAGCTGTTTTTT.

The V gene is TRBV2, the J gene TRBJ2-7; D may match TRBD1 or TRBD2 (5 bases each). This CDR3 spans 14 amino acids. CDR1 and CDR2 from the germline V gene are SNHLY and FYNNEI. Trimming took off 6 bases at V and 6 bases at J, with 18 bases between the two ends. Here the CDR3 reads CASRTFRDASEQYF. As DNA, the CDR3 is TGTGCCAGCAGGACTTTCCGGGACGCGTCCGAGCAGTACTTC.

The chain is built from TRBV7-8 and TRBJ2-1, with 9 bases aligning to TRBD2. The CDR3 has 14 amino acids. Trimming cost V 4 bases and J 4 bases; bases outside gene matches: 2. Germline CDR1 SGHVS, CDR2 FQNEAQ. CDR3 residues: CASSSSGIYNEQFF. CDR3 nucleotide sequence: TGTGCCAGCAGCTCTAGCGGGATTTACAATGAGCAGTTCTTC.

V and J are TRBV30 and TRBJ1-5; 7 bases agree with TRBD1. V lost 3 bases and J lost 2; bases outside the gene matches: 7. The CDR3 contains 15 residues. Germline assignment: CDR1 GTSNPN and CDR2 SVGIG (reference sequence). The CDR3 nucleotides are TGTGCCTGGAGCCGACAGGGCCTTGGCAATCAGCCCCAGCATTTT. It yields the protein CAWSRQGLGNQPQHF.

This chain connects TRBV6-5 to TRBJ2-7; D unclear. Germline lookup yields CDR1 MNHEY and CDR2 SVGAGI. V lost 2 bases and J 5 bases, leaving 16 bases between the germline ends. The CDR3 spans 15 residues. CDR3 DNA sequence: TGTGCCAGCAGTTACGGGGTGGGCCCGTCCAACGAGCAGTACTTC. Protein sequence: CASSYGVGPSNEQYF.

This rearrangement joins TRBV27 to TRBJ2-2; D is perhaps TRBD1 or TRBD2 (5 bases each). V lost 9 bases and J 6 bases, leaving 14 bases between the germline ends. The CDR3 has 13 amino acids. Germline CDR1 is MNHEY and CDR2 is SMNVEV (reference sequence). The CDR3 region has the DNA TGTGCCAGTGGCAGGGAGTGGGCCGGGGAGCTGTTTTTT. This codes for CASGREWAGELFF.

Comment on this clone: This same CDR3 is encoded by further DNA sequences in the sample. J is TRBJ1-5 and V is TRBV4-1; unclear D gene. The V gene's germline CDR1 is MGHRA and CDR2 YSYEKL. CDR3 length: 13 residues. Trimming left V 0 bases short and J 7 bases short, with 7 bases between. This CDR3 is CASSQDRGQPQHF. The CDR3, as DNA: TGCGCCAGCAGCCAAGATCGCGGGCAGCCCCAGCATTTT.

This clone was seen just once. The chain has TRBV4-1 and TRBJ2-2; maybe TRBD2 (7 bases). The germline gives CDR1 MGHRA, CDR2 YSYEKL. The germline V and J ends were trimmed by 6 bases and 2 bases, with 16 bases remaining between them. The CDR3 is 16 residues long. DNA of the CDR3: TGCGCCAGCAGAGACTGGGGGGGCTCAAACACCGGGGAGCTGTTTTTT. This encodes CASRDWGGSNTGELFF.

This clone was seen repeatedly, ten times or more. This chain uses TRBV5-6 with TRBJ2-7; 11 bases are a match to TRBD2. The V gene end was trimmed by 8 bases and the J gene end by 6 bases; junction bases not matched to a gene: 13. Germline lookup yields CDR1 SGHDT and CDR2 YYEEEE. This CDR3 is 15 amino acids long. The chain's CDR3 is CASKIAGGPSGEQYF. CDR3 in DNA: TGTGCCAGTAAAATAGCGGGAGGGCCGAGCGGCGAGCAGTACTTC.

A single count supports this clone. The chain joins TRBV2 to TRBJ1-5, with 8 positions matching TRBD1. Germline V gives CDR1 SNHLY, CDR2 FYNNEI. CDR3 length equals 14 residues. V was pared by 5 bases and J by 5 bases, with 5 bases of the junction left unmatched. This CDR3 reads CASSWTGRYQPQHF. CDR3 coding DNA: TGTGCCAGCAGTTGGACAGGGCGATATCAGCCCCAGCATTTT.

This clone was recorded at least ten times. The same CDR3 can be traced to other DNA sequences in this sample. In DNA, the CDR3 is TGTGCCTGGAGTGGGGGAGGGAACCAGCCCCAGCATTTT. Translating it yields CAWSGGGNQPQHF. The chain couples TRBV30 to TRBJ1-5, with D uncertain. Germline V gives CDR1 GTSNPN, CDR2 SVGIG (reference sequence). V was cut by 1 base and J by 7 bases, with 11 bases left in between. CDR3 length: 13 amino acids.

The DNA for the CDR3 is TGCAGCGTGGCCGAGGTCGGGCTGGGGGGGAAACTGTTTTTT. This codes for CSVAEVGLGGKLFF. J is TRBJ1-4 and V is TRBV29-1, with D perhaps TRBD1 (5 bases). Germline CDR1 is SQVTM and CDR2 is ANQGSEA. There are 14 residues in the CDR3. Trimming cost V 6 bases and J 11 bases, with 22 bases left between them.

V is TRBV14 and J is TRBJ1-4, with D perhaps TRBD1 (5 bases). The V end was cut by 4 bases, the J end by 0 bases, with 24 bases between. CDR1 and CDR2 from the germline V gene are SGHDN and FVKESK. The CDR3 has 20 residues. CDR3 coding DNA: TGTGCCAGCAGCCCCCTTTTTGGCACAGGAGAAGTTGCAACTAATGAAAAACTGTTTTTT. Translated, it gives CASSPLFGTGEVATNEKLFF.

This chain joins TRBV5-4 and TRBJ2-7; TRBD2 aligns across 8 bases. Looked up from germline, CDR1 is SGHNT and CDR2 is YYREEE (reference sequence). J lost 1 base, V lost 4 bases, and 10 bases had no gene match. This CDR3 is built from 16 residues. In DNA, the CDR3 is TGTGCCAGCAGCGGGGGCGGTAGCGGGATGTCCTACGAGCAGTACTTC. This translates into CASSGGGSGMSYEQYF.

The V gene is TRBV6-5, the J gene TRBJ1-1; D is perhaps TRBD1 (6 bases). Trimming left V 8 bases short and J 1 base short, with 14 bases between. Germline assignment: CDR1 MNHEY and CDR2 SVGAGI. This CDR3 contains 14 residues. The CDR3 coding sequence is TGTGCCAGCGTCGCGGGACACCCGAACACTGAAGCTTTCTTT. Its protein is CASVAGHPNTEAFF.

V and J are TRBV4-1 and TRBJ1-6; D might be TRBD1 (5 bases). CDR3 length: 15 amino acids. The V end was cut by 1 base, the J end by 8 bases, with 12 bases between. Germline values: CDR1 MGHRA, CDR2 YSYEKL. CDR3 amino acids: CASSQVGEPYSPLHF. CDR3 DNA: TGCGCCAGCAGCCAAGTGGGGGAACCCTATTCACCCCTCCACTTT.

As to this clone: The same CDR3 is also encoded by other DNA sequences in this sample. This chain joins TRBV2 and TRBJ1-4; D is unclear. With 2 bases removed from V and 0 bases from J, the gap between germline ends came to 7 bases. The CDR3 sequence is 15 residues long. Germline CDR1 is SNHLY and CDR2 is FYNNEI. The CDR3 is CASSELGTTNEKLFF. CDR3 DNA: TGTGCCAGCAGTGAATTGGGGACAACTAATGAAAAACTGTTTTTT.

In DNA, the CDR3 is TGCGCCAGCAGTGAGGACCCGGGACATGGGGGTGAAAAACTGTTTTTT. Protein product: CASSEDPGHGGEKLFF. The chain is built from TRBV10-1 and TRBJ1-4; possible D gene TRBD1, 6 bases. Deletions cut 2 bases from V and 7 bases from J, with 17 bases between. CDR3 length: 16 amino acids. Germline CDR1 reads WNHNN; CDR2 reads SYGVQD (reference sequence).

This clone has only a few counts. The chain joins TRBV5-6 to TRBJ2-7; 8 bases are shared with TRBD2. From germline, CDR1 is SGHDT and CDR2 YYEEEE. The CDR3 runs to 16 residues. Trimming at V came to 9 bases and at J to 2 bases, leaving 16 bases not matched to a gene. CDR3 DNA sequence: TGTGCCACTCCGGGGGGGGAGACTGTCCACACCTACGAGCAGTACTTC. The encoded protein is CATPGGETVHTYEQYF.

A note on this clone: A far bigger clonotype differs at one base, so this is likely a read error. The chain has TRBV7-9 and TRBJ2-5; TRBD1 matches at 8 bases. The J call is doubtful: the DNA matches TRBJ2-7 better. The length of the CDR3 is 19 residues. CDR1 and CDR2 (germline): SEHNR, FQNEAQ (reference sequence). CDR3 in amino acids: CASSLAVRTGGLGTYEQYF. CDR3 sequence (DNA): TGTGCCAGCAGCTTAGCGGTGAGAACAGGGGGACTGGGGACCTACGAGCAGTACTTC.